The sequence of this T cell receptor beta chain was determined in a study of blood T cell repertoires in COVID-19. As for the study in general: Acute-phase and convalescent COVID-19 samples originated in the United States, Italy and Spain. The analysed material was cDNA or gDNA that came from T cells, B-cell-depleted T cells, or PBMCs.

Authors' methods: It was from reference gene primer amplification that nucleated cell counts were estimated. Libraries were prepared by immunoSEQ multiplex PCR; TCRdb keeps only in-frame clonotypes and omits some of them. From that table come the V and J calls and clone size; the DNA was used to work out D and trimming. The sample has about 120,000 clones, approximately 80% seen once. The V gene's germline CDR1 is LGHNA and CDR2 YNFKEQ. V lost 1 base to trimming and J lost 2 bases; unmatched junction nucleotides: 0. This CDR3 is 16 amino acids long. As for this clone: Other nucleotide sequences in the sample specify the same CDR3.

The rearrangement uses TRBV4-2 and TRBJ2-6, with TRBD2 identical over 9 bases. Sequenced material: peripheral blood. This sequence originates from a human donor in a cohort sampled during active COVID-19. The CDR3 is CASSQGGGAGANVLTF. In DNA, the CDR3 is TGTGCCAGCAGCCAAGGCGGGGGGGCTGGGGCCAACGTCCTGACTTTC.